The source of this T cell receptor (beta chain) is a study of memory CD4+ T cells and cytomegalovirus serostatus. Here immunoSEQ multiplex PCR was the method, and the copy in TCRdb shows in-frame clones only, minus some. The table lists some 58,000 clones, roughly 80% of them singletons, with about 0.9% in the top ten. Study findings and constraints: CD4+ memory repertoires contained about 40% of the roughly 150 reported CMV TCRbeta sequences.

V lost 6 bases and J 4 bases, leaving 12 bases between the germline ends. The CDR3 spans 13 residues. Germline values: CDR1 WSHSY, CDR2 SAAADI. With respect to this clone: Its antigen is as yet unknown.

Single viable CD3+CD4+CD8-CD45RO+ cells were sorted as the memory CD4+ T cells. Serum IgG to CMV pp150, pp28, p38 and p52 defined serostatus. The clonotype originates from an adult in good health and CMV-seronegative. The chain is built from TRBV10-2 and TRBJ1-2, with unresolved D. The sequencing input was memory CD4+ T cells from blood. The CDR3 sequence: CASSAQGIYGYTF. CDR3 DNA: TGCGCCAGCAGCGCTCAAGGGATCTATGGCTACACCTTC.